These T cell receptor beta chains were read from a single sample in a study of Graves' ophthalmopathy and Graves' hyperthyroidism. TCRdb used MiXCR to reprocess the multiplex PCR reads, holding one entry per CDR3 protein. The sample has 300,000 or so distinct CDR3 sequences, about a sixth seen once. Sequencing used peripheral blood. Receptor source: an adult man with Graves' ophthalmopathy. The CDR3 runs from the conserved cysteine through the conserved F or W. Each record gives: J gene, clone size, D gene, V gene, CDR3 DNA, CDR3 protein. D genes are given only for firm matches. Size values are once, few and many counts, or a class for expanded clones, and some rows have none.

J: TRBJ2-7
size: -
D: TRBD1
V: TRBV27
DNA: TGTGCCAGCAGTTTGGTGACAGGGGGAACATACGAGCAGTACTTC
CDR3: CASSLVTGGTYEQYF

J: TRBJ1-1
size: many
D: TRBD1
V: TRBV20-1
DNA: TGCAGTGCTAGAAGGACAGGAGGAAACACTGAAGCTTTCTTT
CDR3: CSARRTGGNTEAFF

J: TRBJ2-5
size: many
D: -
V: TRBV24-1
DNA: TGTGCCACCAGTGATTTTTTAGAGACCCAGTACTTC
CDR3: CATSDFLETQYF

J: TRBJ2-7
size: -
D: -
V: TRBV20-1
DNA: TGCAGTGCCCTGACAGCGTCCTACGAGCAGTACTTC
CDR3: CSALTASYEQYF

J: TRBJ1-2
size: many
D: -
V: TRBV6-2/TRBV6-3
DNA: TGTGCCAGCAGTTACGCCGAACAGGAATTCTATGGCTACACCTTC
CDR3: CASSYAEQEFYGYTF

J: TRBJ2-7
size: many
D: TRBD2
V: TRBV6-5
DNA: TGTGCCAGCAGAAGGGGCGGGGGGGCCTCCGAGCAGTACTTC
CDR3: CASRRGGGASEQYF

J: TRBJ1-5
size: -
D: -
V: TRBV10-3
DNA: TGTGCCATCAGTGAGGGAGGATATCAGCCCCAGCATTTT
CDR3: CAISEGGYQPQHF

J: TRBJ2-7
size: -
D: -
V: TRBV24-1
DNA: TGTGCCACCAAGACCGGGACACGATCCTCCTACGAGCAGTACTTC
CDR3: CATKTGTRSSYEQYF

J: TRBJ2-7
size: many
D: TRBD2
V: TRBV6-1
DNA: TGTGCCAGCACCGGGACTAGCGGGAGTTCCTACGAGCAGTACTTC
CDR3: CASTGTSGSSYEQYF

J: TRBJ1-6
size: many
D: -
V: TRBV12-3/TRBV12-4
DNA: TGTGCCAGCAGTCAAGATGGGGGGGCACCCCTCCACTTT
CDR3: CASSQDGGAPLHF

J: TRBJ1-5
size: few
D: -
V: TRBV2
DNA: TGTGCCAGCAGACAGACGAATAGCAATCAGCCCCAGCATTTT
CDR3: CASRQTNSNQPQHF

J: TRBJ1-5
size: many
D: -
V: TRBV20-1
DNA: TGCAGTGCTAGAGGCCCCGGGGGGGGTCCGGGCATTTTT
CDR3: CSARGPGGGPGIF

J: TRBJ1-5
size: many
D: -
V: TRBV14
DNA: TGTGCCAGCAGCCAAGGCGGGTATAATCAGCCCCAGCATTTT
CDR3: CASSQGGYNQPQHF

J: TRBJ2-7
size: many
D: -
V: TRBV7-9
DNA: TGTGCCAGCAGCTTAGGTCCAACCAGTGACTCCTACGAGCAGTACTTC
CDR3: CASSLGPTSDSYEQYF

J: TRBJ1-3
size: many
D: TRBD1
V: TRBV20-1
DNA: TGCAGTGCTTGGACAGGGGTCGGAAACACCATATATTTT
CDR3: CSAWTGVGNTIYF

J: TRBJ1-1
size: -
D: -
V: TRBV25-1
DNA: TGTCCCAGCAGCGAAACTAGACCGGGTTCCGACGCTTTCTTC
CDR3: CPSSETRPGSDAFF

J: TRBJ2-7
size: -
D: -
V: TRBV5-1
DNA: TGCGCCAGCAGCGCTGTGGGGGCGCAGGGCGAGCAGTACTTC
CDR3: CASSAVGAQGEQYF

J: TRBJ1-1
size: many
D: TRBD1
V: TRBV12-3/TRBV12-4
DNA: TGTGCCAGCAATCGGGACAGCCGCATGAACACTGAAGCTTTCTTT
CDR3: CASNRDSRMNTEAFF

J: TRBJ2-7
size: -
D: TRBD1
V: TRBV28
DNA: TGTGCCAGCAATCCCGGGGACAGGGCCGAGCAGTACTTC
CDR3: CASNPGDRAEQYF